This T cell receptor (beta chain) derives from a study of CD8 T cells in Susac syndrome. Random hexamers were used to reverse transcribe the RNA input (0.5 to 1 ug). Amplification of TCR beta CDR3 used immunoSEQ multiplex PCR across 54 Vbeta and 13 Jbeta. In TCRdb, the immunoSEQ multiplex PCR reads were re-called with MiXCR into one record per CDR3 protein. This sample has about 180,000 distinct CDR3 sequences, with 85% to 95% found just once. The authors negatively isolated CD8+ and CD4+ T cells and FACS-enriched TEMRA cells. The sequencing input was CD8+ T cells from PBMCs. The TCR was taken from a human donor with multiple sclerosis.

The CDR3 here is CASTGTGSGEQYF. The CDR3 DNA reads as TGCGCCAGCACTGGGACAGGATCAGGAGAGCAGTACTTC. This sequence joins TRBV4-1 and TRBJ2-7, with TRBD1 identical over 8 bases. Per the germline V gene, CDR1 is MGHRA and CDR2 is YSYEKL. Trimming at V came to 7 bases and at J to 7 bases, leaving 9 bases not matched to a gene. There are 13 residues in the CDR3.